This entry concerns a single TCR beta chain. CDR1 is SGHKS and CDR2 is YYEKEE in the germline V gene (reference sequence). The CDR3 has 13 residues. The V end lost 3 bases, the J end lost 5 bases, and 12 bases lay between the germline ends. The record originates from a study of blood T cells in healthy people across ages. Study-wide context: Template switching caught about one barcoded beta molecule for each two T cells.

Alongside a J-beta primer mix, a sample-barcoded 5' primer served in a second PCR lasting about 7 to 12 cycles. TCRdb analysed the 5' RACE reads with MiXCR anew, one entry per CDR3 protein. There are about 640,000 distinct CDR3 sequences in the sample; about 30% occur only once, and less than 20% lies in the top ten. V is TRBV5-5 and J is TRBJ2-7; D remains ambiguous. The TCR sequence derives from an elderly woman in good health. Specimen: blood. The CDR3 DNA follows: TGTGCCAGCAGCTCCAGGATCGGCGACGAGCAGTACTTC. This gives the protein CASSSRIGDEQYF.